Each of the 13 T cell receptor beta chains below was sequenced from the same sample in a study of blood T cell repertoires in COVID-19. This table comes from immunoSEQ multiplex PCR, and its TCRdb copy is limited to in-frame clones, with some not included. The sample lists 170,000 or so clones, about 80% occurring once. Sequencing was done on a sample of peripheral blood. These receptors came from a woman aged 70-85 years with acute or convalescent COVID-19.

This chain links TRBV7-8 with TRBJ1-5; 10 positions agree with TRBD1. J was trimmed by 4 bases and V by 0 bases; bases with no gene match: 3. Germline V gene sequence: CDR1 SGHVS, CDR2 FQNEAQ. The CDR3 runs to 16 residues. CDR3 sequence reads: CASSLAGTGVNQPQHF. The CDR3 DNA follows: TGTGCCAGCAGCTTAGCCGGGACAGGGGTTAATCAGCCCCAGCATTTT.

This clone appeared a few times. The chain couples TRBV27 to TRBJ2-5; weak D call: TRBD1 (6 bases). The CDR3 totals 16 residues. Germline values: CDR1 MNHEY, CDR2 SMNVEV (reference sequence). Deletions cut 4 bases from V and 0 bases from J, with 15 bases between. CDR3 protein: CASSYRTGTHQETQYF. Here the CDR3 DNA reads TGTGCCAGCAGTTACCGTACAGGGACCCACCAAGAGACCCAGTACTTC.

The chain is built from TRBV3-1 (or the pseudogene TRBV3-2) and TRBJ2-1; 7 bases align to TRBD1. V was pared by 4 bases and J by 1 base, with 4 bases of the junction left unmatched. In germline, CDR1 is LGHDT, CDR2 YNNKEL (reference sequence). The CDR3 loop spans 15 amino acids. CDR3 amino acids: CASSREQGSYNEQFF. The CDR3 DNA follows: TGTGCCAGCAGCCGTGAACAGGGGTCCTACAATGAGCAGTTCTTC.

V usage is TRBV2 and J usage is TRBJ2-5; possible D gene TRBD2, 6 bases. CDR1 and CDR2 from the germline V gene are SNHLY and FYNNEI. The CDR3 length is 14 residues. V was pared by 2 bases and J by 8 bases, with 15 bases between. CDR3 nucleotide sequence: TGTGCCAGCAGTGAATCGGAGCTACTAGCAACCCAGTACTTC. Translation gives CASSESELLATQYF. Full variable domain (missing parts from reference TRBV2 and TRBJ2-5): EPEVTQTPSHQVTQMGQEVILRCVPISNHLYFYWYRQILGQKVEFLVSFYNNEISEKSEIFDDQFSVERPDGSNFTLKIRSTKLEDSAMYFCASSESELLATQYFGPGTRLLVL.

A single count supports this clone. This sequence joins TRBV30 and TRBJ2-3, with D possibly matching TRBD1 (6 bases). Trimming pared 3 bases from V and 4 bases from J, leaving 17 bases between. The CDR3 is 15 residues long. CDR1 GTSNPN and CDR2 SVGIG come from the germline V gene (reference sequence). The CDR3 DNA follows: TGTGCCTGGAGCCTACAGGGCCGCAGGGCAGATACGCAGTATTTT. It is translated as CAWSLQGRRADTQYF.

The gene calls are TRBV11-2 and TRBJ2-3; 11 nucleotides line up with TRBD2. Germline trimming cut 1 base from V and 2 bases from J; bases unmatched to any gene: 5. In germline, CDR1 is SGHAT, CDR2 FQNNGV. The CDR3 contains 17 residues. The DNA of the CDR3 is TGTGCCAGCAGCTTAGTGGGACTAGCGGTCCCCACAGATACGCAGTATTTT. Translating gives CASSLVGLAVPTDTQYF. Together with reference TRBV11-2 and TRBJ2-3, the CDR3 gives the full variable domain: EAGVAQSPRYKIIEKRQSVAFWCNPISGHATLYWYQQILGQGPKLLIQFQNNGVVDDSQLPKDRFSAERLKGVDSTLKIQPAKLEDSAVYLCASSLVGLAVPTDTQYFGPGTRLTVL.

V gene TRBV25-1 combines with J gene TRBJ2-3, with D tentatively TRBD2 (6 bases). V was pared by 6 bases and J by 4 bases, with 11 bases between. There are 13 residues in the CDR3. Germline loops: CDR1 MGHDK, CDR2 SYGVNS. For the CDR3, the DNA is TGTGCCAGCAGGACTAGTGGAGCAGATACGCAGTATTTT. Protein product: CASRTSGADTQYF.

The gene calls are TRBV3-1 (or the pseudogene TRBV3-2) and TRBJ1-2; 10 bases are a match to TRBD1. Trimming at V came to 4 bases and at J to 8 bases, leaving 7 bases not matched to a gene. CDR1 is LGHDT and CDR2 is YNNKEL in the germline V gene (reference sequence). CDR3 length equals 14 residues. In nucleotides, the CDR3 is TGTGCCAGCAGCCCCCGGACAGGGGGGAAGGGCTACACCTTC. Translated, it gives CASSPRTGGKGYTF.

CDR3 DNA sequence: TGTGCCAGCAGCTTACAGGGACAGGTAGCCTACAATGAGCAGTTCTTC. It specifies CASSLQGQVAYNEQFF. The rearrangement links TRBV7-8 to TRBJ2-1; 8 bases map to TRBD1. The J segment lost 2 bases and the V segment lost 2 bases, leaving 5 bases of the junction unmatched. Germline lookup yields CDR1 SGHVS and CDR2 FQNEAQ. There are 16 residues in the CDR3.

The chain has TRBV9 and TRBJ2-5; TRBD2 is a possible D gene (5 bases). Trimming stripped 3 bases from V and 6 bases from J, with 15 bases between. The V gene's germline CDR1 is SGDLS and CDR2 YYNGEE. The CDR3 sequence is 14 residues long. The CDR3: CASSANGLSQTQYF. For the CDR3, the DNA is TGTGCCAGCAGCGCAAACGGACTGAGCCAGACCCAGTACTTC.

V usage is TRBV5-1 and J usage is TRBJ1-2; D remains unclear. Germline V CDR1 and CDR2: SGHRS, YFSETQ. CDR3 length: 12 residues. Trimming shortened V by 4 bases and J by 7 bases, and 11 bases separated the two germline ends. CDR3 loop: CASSGSESGYTF. CDR3 DNA: TGCGCCAGCAGCGGATCGGAGTCTGGCTACACCTTC.

This clone was seen just once. This rearrangement joins TRBV18 to TRBJ2-7; 10 bases are a match to TRBD1. The V segment lost 3 bases and the J segment 4 bases; nucleotides outside the gene matches: 9. Germline CDR1 is KGHSH and CDR2 is LQKENI. The CDR3 loop spans 16 amino acids. DNA for the CDR3: TGTGCCAGCTCACCCCTACAACCGGGACAGGGGTACGAGCAGTACTTC. Encoded protein: CASSPLQPGQGYEQYF.

A few counts support this clone. V is TRBV10-3 and J is TRBJ2-3, with 8 bases fitting TRBD2. The V segment lost 3 bases and the J segment 8 bases; nucleotides outside the gene matches: 4. Germline CDR1 is ENHRY and CDR2 is SYGVKD. This CDR3 has 13 amino acids. DNA of the CDR3: TGTGCCATCAGTGACACTAGCGGAGGTACGCAGTATTTT. Translating it yields CAISDTSGGTQYF.